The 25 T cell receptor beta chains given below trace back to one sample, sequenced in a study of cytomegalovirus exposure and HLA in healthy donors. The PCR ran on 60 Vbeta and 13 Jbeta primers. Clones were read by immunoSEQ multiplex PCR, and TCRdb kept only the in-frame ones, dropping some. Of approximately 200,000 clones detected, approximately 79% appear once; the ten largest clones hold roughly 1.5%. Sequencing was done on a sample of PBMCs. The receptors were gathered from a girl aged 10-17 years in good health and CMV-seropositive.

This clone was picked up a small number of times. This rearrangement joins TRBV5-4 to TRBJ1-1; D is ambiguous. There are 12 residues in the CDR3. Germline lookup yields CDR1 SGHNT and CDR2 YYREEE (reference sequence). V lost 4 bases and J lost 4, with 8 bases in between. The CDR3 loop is CASSPVGTEAFF. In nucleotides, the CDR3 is TGTGCCAGCAGCCCCGTCGGCACTGAAGCTTTCTTT.

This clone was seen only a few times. The CDR3 nucleotides read TGTGCCAGCAGCTCGACTACGTACACCGGGGAGCTGTTTTTT. Its protein product is CASSSTTYTGELFF. The rearrangement joins TRBV5-5 to TRBJ2-2; D is possibly TRBD2 (5 bases). CDR3 length: 14 residues. V lost 3 bases and J lost 3, with 9 bases in between. Germline CDR1 reads SGHKS; CDR2 reads YYEKEE (reference sequence).

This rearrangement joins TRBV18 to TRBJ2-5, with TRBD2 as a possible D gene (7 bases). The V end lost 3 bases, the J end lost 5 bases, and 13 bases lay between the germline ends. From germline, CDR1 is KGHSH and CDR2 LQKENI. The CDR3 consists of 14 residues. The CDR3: CASSPRGAQETQYF. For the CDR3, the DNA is TGTGCCAGCTCACCTCGGGGGGCCCAGGAGACCCAGTACTTC.

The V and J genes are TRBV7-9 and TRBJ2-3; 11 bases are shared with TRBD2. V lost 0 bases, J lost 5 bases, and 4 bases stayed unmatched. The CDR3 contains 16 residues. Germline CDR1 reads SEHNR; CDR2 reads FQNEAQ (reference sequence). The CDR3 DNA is TGTGCCAGCAGCTTAGCGACCGGGACTAGCGGAGATACGCAGTATTTT. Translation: CASSLATGTSGDTQYF.

The CDR3 region has the DNA TGCAGCGTTGAAGATCGTCTGAGGATAGCGGGGGATACGCAGTATTTT. Its translation is CSVEDRLRIAGDTQYF. The J gene is TRBJ2-3, the V gene TRBV29-1, with 8 bases matching TRBD2. V shed 0 bases and J 6 bases; nucleotides not matched to a gene: 11. The CDR3 is made up of 16 amino acids. Looked up from germline, CDR1 is SQVTM and CDR2 is ANQGSEA.

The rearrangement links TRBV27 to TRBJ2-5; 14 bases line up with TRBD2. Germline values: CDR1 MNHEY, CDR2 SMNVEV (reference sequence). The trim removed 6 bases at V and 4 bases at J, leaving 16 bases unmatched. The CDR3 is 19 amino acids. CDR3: CASSLTSGGAPVSAETQYF. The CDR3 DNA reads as TGTGCCAGCAGCCTGACTAGCGGGGGGGCACCGGTCTCCGCAGAGACCCAGTACTTC.

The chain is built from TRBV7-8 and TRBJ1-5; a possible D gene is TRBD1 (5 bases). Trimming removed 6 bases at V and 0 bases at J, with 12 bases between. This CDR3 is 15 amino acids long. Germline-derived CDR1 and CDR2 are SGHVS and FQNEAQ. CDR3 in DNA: TGTGCCAGCAGTCGAGAAAGGGGTAGCAATCAGCCCCAGCATTTT. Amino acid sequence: CASSRERGSNQPQHF.

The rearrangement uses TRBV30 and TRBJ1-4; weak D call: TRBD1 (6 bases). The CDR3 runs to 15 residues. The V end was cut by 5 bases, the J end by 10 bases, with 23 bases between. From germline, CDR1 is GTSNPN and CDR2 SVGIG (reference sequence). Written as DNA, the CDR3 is TGTGCCTGGGCCTCAACTCCGGGACAATACGGAAAACTGTTTTTT. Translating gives CAWASTPGQYGKLFF.

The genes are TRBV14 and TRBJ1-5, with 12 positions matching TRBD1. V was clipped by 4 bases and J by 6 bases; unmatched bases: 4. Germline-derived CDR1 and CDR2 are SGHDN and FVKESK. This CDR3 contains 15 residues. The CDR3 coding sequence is TGTGCCAGCAGCCCGGGACAGGGGGCAGGTCAGCCCCAGCATTTT. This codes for CASSPGQGAGQPQHF.

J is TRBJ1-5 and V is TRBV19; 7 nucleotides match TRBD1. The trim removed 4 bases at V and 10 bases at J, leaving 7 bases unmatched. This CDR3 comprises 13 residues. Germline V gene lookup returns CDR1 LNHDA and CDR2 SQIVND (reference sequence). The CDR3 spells CASSTGQPRPQHF. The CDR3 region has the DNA TGTGCCAGTAGTACGGGACAGCCCCGACCCCAGCATTTT. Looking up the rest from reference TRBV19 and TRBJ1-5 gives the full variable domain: DGGITQSPKYLFRKEGQNVTLSCEQNLNHDAMYWYRQDPGQGLRLIYYSQIVNDFQKGDIAEGYSVSREKKESFPLTVTSAQKNPTAFYLCASSTGQPRPQHFGDGTRLSIL.

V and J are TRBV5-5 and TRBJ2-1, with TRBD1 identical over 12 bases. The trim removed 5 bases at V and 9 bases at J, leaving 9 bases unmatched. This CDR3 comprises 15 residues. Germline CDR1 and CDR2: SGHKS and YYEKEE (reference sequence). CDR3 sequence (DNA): TGTGCCAGCAGACGTCCGGGACAGGGGGCTGGTGAGCAGTTCTTC. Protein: CASRRPGQGAGEQFF.

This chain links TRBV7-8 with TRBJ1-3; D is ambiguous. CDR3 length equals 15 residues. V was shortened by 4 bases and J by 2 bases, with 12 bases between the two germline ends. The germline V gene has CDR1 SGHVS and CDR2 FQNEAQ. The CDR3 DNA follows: TGTGCCAGCAGCTCCGGCTGGGCTCCTGGAAACACCATATATTTT. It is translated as CASSSGWAPGNTIYF. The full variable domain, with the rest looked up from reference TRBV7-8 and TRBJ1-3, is GAGVSQSPRYKVAKRGQDVALRCDPISGHVSLFWYQQALGQGPEFLTYFQNEAQLDKSGLPSDRFFAERPEGSVSTLKIQRTQQEDSAVYLCASSSGWAPGNTIYFGEGSWLTVV.

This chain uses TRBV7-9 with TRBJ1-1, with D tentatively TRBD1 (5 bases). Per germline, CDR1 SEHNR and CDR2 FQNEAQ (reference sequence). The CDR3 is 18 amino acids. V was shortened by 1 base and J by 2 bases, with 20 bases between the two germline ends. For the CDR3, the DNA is TGTGCCAGCAGCTTAGGCTGGGCAGGGAAATTAGGAAACACTGAAGCTTTCTTT. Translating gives CASSLGWAGKLGNTEAFF.

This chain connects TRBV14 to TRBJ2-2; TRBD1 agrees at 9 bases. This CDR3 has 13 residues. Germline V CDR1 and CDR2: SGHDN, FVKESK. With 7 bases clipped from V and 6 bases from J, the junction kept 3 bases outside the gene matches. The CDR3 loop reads CASKGQGPGELFF. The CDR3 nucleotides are TGTGCCAGCAAAGGACAGGGGCCCGGGGAGCTGTTTTTT.

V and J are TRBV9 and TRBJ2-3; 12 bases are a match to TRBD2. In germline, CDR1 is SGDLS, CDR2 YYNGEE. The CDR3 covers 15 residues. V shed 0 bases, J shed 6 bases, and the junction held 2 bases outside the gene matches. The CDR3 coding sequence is TGTGCCAGCAGCGTAGGGACTAGCGGGGTGGATACGCAGTATTTT. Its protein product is CASSVGTSGVDTQYF.

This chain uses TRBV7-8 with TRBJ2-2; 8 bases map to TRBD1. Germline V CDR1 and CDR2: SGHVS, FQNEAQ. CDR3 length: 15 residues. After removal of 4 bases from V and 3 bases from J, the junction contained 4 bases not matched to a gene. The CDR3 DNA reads TGTGCCAGCAGCTCGTTCAGGGGGCACACCGGGGAGCTGTTTTTT. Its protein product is CASSSFRGHTGELFF.

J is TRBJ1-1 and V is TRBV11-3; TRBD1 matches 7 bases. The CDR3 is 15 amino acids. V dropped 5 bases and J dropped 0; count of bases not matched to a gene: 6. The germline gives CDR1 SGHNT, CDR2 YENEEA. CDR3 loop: CASSHRGPMNTEAFF. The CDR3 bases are TGTGCCAGCAGCCACAGGGGACCCATGAACACTGAAGCTTTCTTT.

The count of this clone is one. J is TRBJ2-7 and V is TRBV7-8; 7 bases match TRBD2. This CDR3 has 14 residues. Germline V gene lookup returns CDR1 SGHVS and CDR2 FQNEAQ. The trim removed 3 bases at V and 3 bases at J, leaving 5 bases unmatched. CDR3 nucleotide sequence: TGTGCCAGCAGCTTTCTTCCGGGGGGCTACGAGCAGTACTTC. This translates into CASSFLPGGYEQYF.

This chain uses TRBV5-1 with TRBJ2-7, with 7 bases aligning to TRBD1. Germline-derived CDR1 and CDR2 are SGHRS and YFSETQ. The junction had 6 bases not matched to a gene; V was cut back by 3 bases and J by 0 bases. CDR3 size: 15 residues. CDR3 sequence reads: CASSSTGSPSYEQYF. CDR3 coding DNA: TGCGCCAGCAGCTCGACAGGGTCCCCCTCCTACGAGCAGTACTTC.

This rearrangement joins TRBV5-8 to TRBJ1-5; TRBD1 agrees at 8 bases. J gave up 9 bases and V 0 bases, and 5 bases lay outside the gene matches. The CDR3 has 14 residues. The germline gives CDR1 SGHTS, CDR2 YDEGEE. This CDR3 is CASSLGQGRWPQHF. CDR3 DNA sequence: TGTGCCAGCAGCTTGGGACAGGGGAGATGGCCCCAGCATTTT.

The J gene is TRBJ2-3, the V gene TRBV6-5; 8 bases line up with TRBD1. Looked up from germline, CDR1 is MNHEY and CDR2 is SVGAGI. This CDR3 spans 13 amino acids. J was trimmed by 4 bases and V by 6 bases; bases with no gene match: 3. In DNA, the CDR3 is TGTGCCAGCAGACAGGGGGTCTCAGATACGCAGTATTTT. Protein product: CASRQGVSDTQYF.

CDR3 sequence reads: CASSLGRGHVGLFF. The CDR3 nucleotides read TGTGCCAGCAGCTTGGGAAGGGGCCACGTGGGACTGTTTTTT. The chain recombines TRBV7-9 with TRBJ1-4, with a tentative D call TRBD1 (5 bases). The ends were cut back, 3 bases at V and 13 bases at J, with 18 bases in the middle. Looked up from germline, CDR1 is SEHNR and CDR2 is FQNEAQ (reference sequence). This CDR3 has 14 amino acids.

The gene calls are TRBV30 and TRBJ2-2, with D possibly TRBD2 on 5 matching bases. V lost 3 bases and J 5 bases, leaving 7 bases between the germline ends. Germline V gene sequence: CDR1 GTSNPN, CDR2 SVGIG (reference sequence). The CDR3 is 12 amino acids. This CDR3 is CAWRPGTGELFF. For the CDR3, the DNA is TGTGCCTGGAGGCCGGGGACCGGGGAGCTGTTTTTT.

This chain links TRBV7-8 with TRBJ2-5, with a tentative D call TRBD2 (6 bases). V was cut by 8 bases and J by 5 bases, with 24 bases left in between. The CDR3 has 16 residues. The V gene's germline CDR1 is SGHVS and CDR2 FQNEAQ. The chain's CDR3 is CASQDYSGMSRETQYF. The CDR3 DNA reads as TGTGCCAGCCAGGACTATAGCGGAATGAGTCGGGAGACCCAGTACTTC.

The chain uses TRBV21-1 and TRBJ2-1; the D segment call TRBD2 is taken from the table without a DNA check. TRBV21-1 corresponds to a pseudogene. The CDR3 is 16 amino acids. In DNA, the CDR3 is TGTGCCAGCAGCAACCCAGCGGGGGGGGGCCCCAATGAGCAGTTCTTC. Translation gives CASSNPAGGGPNEQFF.